The entry below gives a single T cell receptor beta chain sequence along with its context. Its antigen is unidentified. The data belong to a study of Ad26.COV2.S vaccination and SARS-CoV-2 variants. About the research overall: Once or twice, 56 days apart, Ad26.COV2.S was delivered intramuscularly.

Documented treatment: around 19 received Ad26.COV2.S at low or high dose, single or two shots; 5 received placebo; per-sample allocation not given. Sample collection was performed on day 63 after the first vaccine or placebo injection. The CDR3 consists of 18 residues. V lost 4 bases, J lost 0 bases, and 16 bases lay in between. Germline loops: CDR1 MGHDK, CDR2 SYGVNS. Whole-study findings and limits: Vaccine and placebo recipients had comparable breadth of non-spike TCRs.

Profiled with immunoSEQ multiplex PCR; TCRdb holds only in-frame clones, not every one. The data contain around 300,000 clones, 88% of them singletons. The chain employs TRBV25-1 and TRBJ1-6; D ambiguous. The source is a person between 18 and 59 years old who received the Ad26.COV2.S COVID-19 vaccine or a placebo. This specimen was peripheral blood, taken in a trial of Ad26.COV2.S vaccine versus placebo. The CDR3 protein is CASSAQHEVGSYNSPLHF. CDR3 bases: TGTGCCAGCAGTGCCCAACATGAGGTTGGCTCCTATAATTCACCCCTCCACTTT.